One and the same sample provided the 32 T cell receptor beta chains below, sequenced in a study of type 1 regulatory T cells (dated by TCRdb to the early 2020s). The instrument given in TCRdb is Illumina MiSeq. The raw public reads went through TCRdb reprocessing: fastp at Q25, MiXCR clone calling, in-frame beta chains kept. For every CDR3 protein sequence, its rows merge into one entry that carries the most common genes and DNA. For this sample the table gives roughly 62,000 distinct CDR3 sequences, of which approximately 60% were detected only once. Jointly, the top ten make up approximately 2% of the sample. Antigens for these TCRs are unknown. Sequencing was done on a sample of cultured non-Tr1 T cells, either the whole culture or a sorted T cell fraction (not recorded which). The cell subset or site label of this sample denotes: non-Tr1 population from the T-allo10 product. Every receptor here comes from a human donor in good health.

In its sample, this clonotype is medium-sized. The J gene is TRBJ1-1, the V gene TRBV9; possibly TRBD1 for D (5 bases). CDR3 size: 17 residues. Trimming removed 4 bases at V and 0 bases at J, with 19 bases between. Germline V gene data show CDR1 as SGDLS and CDR2 as YYNGEE. For the CDR3, the DNA is TGTGCCAGCAGCTCCAAACCGACAGACAAAATGAACACTGAAGCTTTCTTT. Translation: CASSSKPTDKMNTEAFF.

The chain couples TRBV24-1 to TRBJ2-1; D not resolved. Trimming took 7 bases from V and 7 from J, leaving 16 bases between them. Germline values: CDR1 KGHDR, CDR2 SFDVKD. CDR3 length: 14 residues. The CDR3 DNA follows: TGTGCCACCAGCCCCAGAACAGCAAGTAATGAGCAGTTCTTC. Encoded protein: CATSPRTASNEQFF.

The chain employs TRBV5-5 and TRBJ2-4; D not certain. Germline V lookup: CDR1 SGHKS, CDR2 YYEKEE (reference sequence). The CDR3 runs 13 residues. Trimming pared 4 bases from V and 9 bases from J, leaving 14 bases between. Here the CDR3 DNA reads TGTGCCAGCAGCCCGTTGGTCAGTGGCATTCAGTACTTC. It is translated as CASSPLVSGIQYF.

This clonotype has a handful of counts. The rearrangement joins TRBV7-6 to TRBJ2-7, with 7 bases identical to TRBD1. Unmatched junction bases numbered 4, after V lost 2 bases and J lost 6 bases. This CDR3 has 13 amino acids. The V gene's germline CDR1 is SGHVS and CDR2 FNYEAQ. CDR3: CASSLRQGPEQYF. CDR3 DNA: TGTGCCAGCAGCTTAAGACAGGGCCCCGAGCAGTACTTC.

The chain recombines TRBV6-5 with TRBJ2-3; 8 nucleotides agree with TRBD2. CDR1 is MNHEY, CDR2 SVGAGI, per germline. The CDR3 loop spans 16 amino acids. The trim removed 5 bases at V and 1 base at J, leaving 8 bases unmatched. This chain's CDR3 is CASSSESGSRTDTQYF. CDR3 bases: TGTGCCAGCAGTAGCGAGAGCGGGAGCCGCACAGATACGCAGTATTTT.

The sample holds a few counts of this clonotype. This rearrangement joins TRBV7-2 to TRBJ2-3, with D possibly TRBD1 on 5 matching bases. This CDR3 is built from 15 residues. The ends were cut back, 5 bases at V and 4 bases at J, with 16 bases in the middle. Germline CDR1 SGHTA, CDR2 FQGNSA. CDR3 in amino acids: CASSIRTRKADTQYF. Here the CDR3 DNA reads TGTGCCAGCAGCATCAGGACACGGAAGGCAGATACGCAGTATTTT.

The chain uses TRBV29-1 and TRBJ1-2, with D unresolved. The CDR3 spans 10 residues. From germline, CDR1 is SQVTM and CDR2 ANQGSEA. The V end was cut by 4 bases, the J end by 6 bases, with 6 bases between. The CDR3 nucleotides read TGCAGCGTTGGATATGATGGCTACACCTTC. Its translation is CSVGYDGYTF.

This clonotype occurred a few times. The chain has TRBV7-2 and TRBJ2-3, with TRBD1 matching 8 bases. V shed 5 bases and J 3 bases; nucleotides not matched to a gene: 4. CDR3 length: 14 amino acids. Germline CDR1 reads SGHTA; CDR2 reads FQGNSA. The CDR3 reads CASSRQGYTDTQYF. CDR3 coding DNA: TGTGCCAGCAGCCGACAGGGGTATACAGATACGCAGTATTTT.

This sequence joins TRBV5-4 and TRBJ2-6, with TRBD1 as a possible D gene (6 bases). The length of the CDR3 is 16 residues. The V gene lost 0 bases and the J gene lost 3 bases, with 10 bases spanning the gap. Germline values: CDR1 SGHNT, CDR2 YYREEE (reference sequence). The CDR3 nucleotides are TGTGCCAGCAGCTTGGCATCAGGGGATGGGGCCAACGTCCTGACTTTC. Its protein is CASSLASGDGANVLTF.

A few counts support this clonotype. The chain is built from TRBV6-6 and TRBJ2-7, with D possibly matching TRBD1 (5 bases). V was clipped by 1 base and J by 5 bases, with 18 bases between them. The germline V gene encodes CDR1 MNHNY and CDR2 SVGAGI (reference sequence). This CDR3 has 16 amino acids. DNA for the CDR3: TGTGCCAGCAGTTACTGGGGCCAGGCAGGCCTTGACGAGCAGTACTTC. Encoded protein: CASSYWGQAGLDEQYF.

CDR3: CASSLAGAEDTQYF. The CDR3 coding sequence is TGTGCCAGCAGTTTAGCAGGGGCAGAAGATACGCAGTATTTT. The chain recombines TRBV12-3 or TRBV12-4 with TRBJ2-3; TRBD1 is a possible D gene (5 bases). Trimming shortened V by 0 bases and J by 5 bases, and 9 bases separated the two germline ends. This CDR3 contains 14 residues.

The rearrangement links TRBV20-1 to TRBJ1-6; D is undetermined. Trimming cost V 5 bases and J 4 bases, with 12 bases left between them. Per germline, CDR1 DFQATT and CDR2 SNEGSKA (reference sequence). The CDR3 runs to 14 residues. The CDR3 DNA sequence: TGCAGTGCTTGGGGAGCCCTATATAATTCACCCCTCCACTTT. Amino acid sequence: CSAWGALYNSPLHF.

Here the CDR3 reads CASTDPDRTDTQYF. The CDR3 region has the DNA TGTGCCAGCACCGACCCCGACCGCACAGATACGCAGTATTTT. The chain employs TRBV5-4 and TRBJ2-3; D is ambiguous. The V and J ends lost 6 bases and 1 base respectively, with 12 bases between them. CDR3 length equals 14 residues. Germline V gene sequence: CDR1 SGHNT, CDR2 YYREEE (reference sequence).

This rearrangement joins TRBV5-5 to TRBJ2-1; the D is unclear. V lost 4 bases, J lost 5 bases, and 4 bases lay in between. This CDR3 spans 11 amino acids. CDR1 is SGHKS, CDR2 YYEKEE, per germline (reference sequence). CDR3 in amino acids: CASSAHNEQFF. The CDR3 bases are TGTGCCAGCAGCGCACACAATGAGCAGTTCTTC.

The rearrangement links TRBV25-1 to TRBJ2-5, with D unclear. V lost 5 bases and J lost 3, with 10 bases in between. The CDR3 is 13 amino acids. CDR1 and CDR2 from the germline V gene are MGHDK and SYGVNS. The CDR3 reads CASSNSGEETQYF. The CDR3 DNA reads TGTGCCAGCAGTAACTCAGGAGAAGAGACCCAGTACTTC.

Of note for this clonotype: A single base separates this from a much larger clone, so it may be a read error. The rearrangement links TRBV18 to TRBJ2-7, with no clear D. The CDR3 covers 13 residues. The V gene's germline CDR1 is KGHSH and CDR2 LQKENI. CDR3 nucleotide sequence: TGTGTCAGCTCACCTCGGACCACGGGCGAGCAGTACTTC. Its translation: CVSSPRTTGEQYF.

The rearrangement links TRBV6-5 to TRBJ2-3, with TRBD2 matching over 10 bases. CDR1 is MNHEY and CDR2 is SVGAGI in the germline V gene. V was clipped by 5 bases and J by 0 bases; unmatched bases: 2. This CDR3 has 15 residues. CDR3 residues: CASSGTSVSTDTQYF. The CDR3 bases are TGTGCCAGCAGTGGGACTAGCGTTAGCACAGATACGCAGTATTTT.

This sequence joins TRBV20-1 and TRBJ2-1; 10 nucleotides agree with TRBD2. The V and J ends lost 8 bases and 8 bases, in that order; junction bases with no gene match: 9. Germline V gene data show CDR1 as DFQATT and CDR2 as SNEGSKA (reference sequence). The CDR3 has 13 amino acids. This CDR3 is CSCGPSGRDEQFF. The CDR3 coding sequence is TGCAGTTGCGGGCCTAGCGGGAGAGATGAGCAGTTCTTC.

This CDR3 reads CAWSGKREGLPSYNEQFF. As DNA, the CDR3 is TGTGCCTGGAGTGGGAAGCGGGAGGGCCTACCCTCCTACAATGAGCAGTTCTTC. The V call is TRBV30, the J call TRBJ2-1, with TRBD2 matching 10 bases. J gave up 0 bases and V 1 base, and 9 bases lay outside the gene matches. Looked up from germline, CDR1 is GTSNPN and CDR2 is SVGIG (reference sequence). CDR3 length: 18 amino acids.

This clonotype was recorded at least ten times. The chain joins TRBV7-2 to TRBJ2-7; maybe TRBD1 (5 bases). This CDR3 has 14 residues. Germline V gene data show CDR1 as SGHTA and CDR2 as FQGNSA. Trimming cost V 3 bases and J 2 bases, with 11 bases left between them. The CDR3: CASSFRPGPYEQYF. The CDR3 region has the DNA TGTGCCAGCAGCTTCCGACCAGGGCCCTACGAGCAGTACTTC. The full variable domain, in which reference TRBV7-2 and TRBJ2-7 provide the parts outside the CDR3, is GAGVSQSPSNKVTEKGKDVELRCDPISGHTALYWYRQSLGQGLEFLIYFQGNSAPDKSGLPSDRFSAERTGGSVSTLTIQRTQQEDSAVYLCASSFRPGPYEQYFGPGTRLTVT.

The chain joins TRBV4-2 to TRBJ2-1, with D possibly TRBD2 on 5 matching bases. Trimming took 0 bases from V and 4 from J, leaving 16 bases between them. There are 17 residues in the CDR3. Germline CDR1 is LGHNA and CDR2 is YNFKEQ. In DNA, the CDR3 is TGTGCCAGCAGCCAAGATAGACGGGATAGTATGTACAATGAGCAGTTCTTC. Encoded protein: CASSQDRRDSMYNEQFF.

This clonotype was seen a handful of times. This rearrangement joins TRBV28 to TRBJ2-7; 12 positions agree with TRBD2. Losses at the gene ends were 2 bases for V and 4 bases for J; bases not matched to a gene: 6. The CDR3 covers 16 residues. Germline V gene sequence: CDR1 MDHEN, CDR2 SYDVKM. The CDR3 DNA is TGTGCCAGCAGTTTACCTAGCGGGAGGGCCTCTTACGAGCAGTACTTC. Its protein is CASSLPSGRASYEQYF.

This rearrangement joins TRBV20-1 to TRBJ2-2; 10 bases match TRBD2. Germline assignment: CDR1 DFQATT and CDR2 SNEGSKA (reference sequence). The length of the CDR3 is 16 residues. V lost 1 base and J lost 3; bases outside the gene matches: 5. The CDR3 DNA is TGCAGTGCTAGAGCTAGCGGGAGTGGGGACACCGGGGAGCTGTTTTTT. Its protein is CSARASGSGDTGELFF.

The chain joins TRBV6-2 or TRBV6-3 to TRBJ2-1; D perhaps matches TRBD2 (6 bases). This CDR3 contains 14 residues. V lost 7 bases and J lost 5, with 15 bases in between. CDR1 is MNHEY, CDR2 SVGEGT, per germline. CDR3 DNA: TGTGCCAGCACCACGACGACTAGAAACAATGAGCAGTTCTTC. It yields the protein CASTTTTRNNEQFF.

V and J are TRBV3-1 and TRBJ2-7, with TRBD1 matching over 7 bases. The CDR3 sequence is 15 residues long. The V segment lost 5 bases and the J segment 2 bases; nucleotides outside the gene matches: 9. In germline, CDR1 is LGHDT, CDR2 YNNKEL (reference sequence). This CDR3 reads CASSVRRDRPYEQYF. The DNA of the CDR3 is TGTGCCAGCAGCGTTCGCCGGGACAGACCCTACGAGCAGTACTTC.

This rearrangement joins TRBV29-1 to TRBJ2-7; 7 bases agree with TRBD1. This CDR3 has 14 amino acids. Germline V gives CDR1 SQVTM, CDR2 ANQGSEA. J was trimmed by 6 bases and V by 3 bases; bases with no gene match: 11. The CDR3 DNA is TGCAGCGTTGACGACCGACAGGGAAACGGCGAGCAGTACTTC. Its protein product is CSVDDRQGNGEQYF.

This clonotype has a single count. The rearrangement links TRBV20-1 to TRBJ1-2; no clear D gene. The V end lost 5 bases, the J end lost 0 bases, and 7 bases lay between the germline ends. Germline V gene data show CDR1 as DFQATT and CDR2 as SNEGSKA (reference sequence). This CDR3 has 12 residues. The CDR3 region is CSALQSNYGYTF. The CDR3 coding sequence is TGCAGTGCTTTACAGTCTAACTATGGCTACACCTTC.

This CDR3 reads CASSLSREAYEQYF. The CDR3 DNA reads TGTGCCAGCAGCTTATCAAGGGAAGCCTACGAGCAGTACTTC. This chain uses TRBV7-2 with TRBJ2-7; D is uncertain. The CDR3 runs 14 residues. Trimming shortened V by 2 bases and J by 2 bases, and 10 bases separated the two germline ends. Germline assignment: CDR1 SGHTA and CDR2 FQGNSA.

This clonotype has just a few counts. This chain connects TRBV12-3 or TRBV12-4 to TRBJ1-1; 7 bases align to TRBD1. V trimming: 8 bases; J trimming: 4 bases; junction bases outside the gene matches: 7. This CDR3 has 13 amino acids. The DNA for the CDR3 is TGTGCCAGCGGCACCTCAGGGGGCACTGAAGCTTTCTTT. Protein sequence: CASGTSGGTEAFF.

This sequence joins TRBV27 and TRBJ2-1; 9 nucleotides align to TRBD2. This CDR3 comprises 16 residues. V lost 6 bases, J lost 4 bases, and 10 bases stayed unmatched. Germline V CDR1 and CDR2: MNHEY, SMNVEV (reference sequence). The chain's CDR3 is CASSILLTSGYNEQFF. The CDR3 nucleotides are TGTGCCAGCAGCATTCTCTTGACTAGCGGATACAATGAGCAGTTCTTC.

The V gene is TRBV20-1, the J gene TRBJ1-5; a possible D gene is TRBD1 (6 bases). The CDR3 is made up of 11 amino acids. V lost 5 bases to trimming and J lost 5 bases, with 7 bases between them. Germline V gene lookup returns CDR1 DFQATT and CDR2 SNEGSKA (reference sequence). The CDR3 bases are TGCAGTGCTGCAGGGGATCAGCCCCAGCATTTT. Translation: CSAAGDQPQHF.

The chain is built from TRBV5-5 and TRBJ2-1, with 8 nucleotides matching TRBD2. This CDR3 has 14 residues. V gave up 7 bases and J gave up 9 bases; unmatched junction bases: 12. Germline CDR1 reads SGHKS; CDR2 reads YYEKEE (reference sequence). The CDR3 region is CASGSGSQFTEQFF. In DNA form, the CDR3 reads TGTGCCAGCGGCAGCGGGAGCCAATTCACTGAGCAGTTCTTC.